This passage covers 9 T cell receptor beta chains from one sample sequenced in a study of T-cell memory formation after mild COVID-19. From the 5' RACE reads, TCRdb called clonotypes with MiXCR, one entry per CDR3 protein. The sample contains 300,000 or so distinct CDR3 sequences, about a sixth of which appear only once. The source material was PBMCs or a T cell subset sorted from them (not recorded which). The origin of the receptors is a man aged 18 to 35 who had mild COVID-19 (a few samples of this study predate the infection). Cell type and time point are not known.

This clonotype was seen a few times. This chain connects TRBV20-1 to TRBJ1-1, with a weak D call TRBD1 (5 bases). CDR3 length: 16 residues. The V gene lost 3 bases and the J gene lost 5 bases, with 22 bases spanning the gap. Germline V gene sequence: CDR1 DFQATT, CDR2 SNEGSKA (reference sequence). The CDR3 bases are TGCAGTGCTAGCCCGACAGACCTCTCCCGGGGAACTGAAGCTTTCTTT. It encodes CSASPTDLSRGTEAFF.

This clonotype was detected a few times. The chain links TRBV7-2 to TRBJ2-2, with 7 bases fitting TRBD1. The CDR3 is made up of 16 amino acids. Per the germline V gene, CDR1 is SGHTA and CDR2 is FQGNSA. V was clipped by 5 bases and J by 2 bases; unmatched bases: 8. CDR3 region: CASSGGQEINTGELFF. The CDR3 DNA sequence: TGTGCCAGCAGCGGAGGACAGGAAATTAACACCGGGGAGCTGTTTTTT.

This clonotype appeared a few times. The V and J genes are TRBV5-1 and TRBJ1-5; no reliable D call. From germline, CDR1 is SGHRS and CDR2 YFSETQ. With 1 base removed from V and 2 bases from J, the gap between germline ends came to 10 bases. The CDR3 loop spans 15 amino acids. CDR3 loop: CASSLLGGRNQPQHF. The DNA of the CDR3 is TGCGCCAGCAGCTTGCTGGGAGGGCGCAATCAGCCCCAGCATTTT.

This clonotype was seen a few times. The chain employs TRBV5-1 and TRBJ2-3; D call uncertain. Germline V gene lookup returns CDR1 SGHRS and CDR2 YFSETQ. This CDR3 is built from 15 residues. V was cut by 0 bases and J by 0 bases, with 8 bases left in between. CDR3 protein: CASSLDATSTDTQYF. CDR3 bases: TGCGCCAGCAGCTTGGACGCTACGAGCACAGATACGCAGTATTTT.

This chain uses TRBV10-3 with TRBJ1-5, with D tentatively TRBD1 (6 bases). The CDR3 extends over 16 amino acids. Looked up from germline, CDR1 is ENHRY and CDR2 is SYGVKD. V lost 3 bases and J 2 bases, leaving 14 bases between the germline ends. CDR3 residues: CAISDPGGAGNQPQHF. Written as DNA, the CDR3 is TGTGCCATCAGTGACCCCGGGGGGGCCGGCAATCAGCCCCAGCATTTT.

This clonotype was recorded a few times. The rearrangement joins TRBV6-1 to TRBJ1-5; TRBD1 might be the D (5 bases). This CDR3 is 15 amino acids long. Germline loops: CDR1 MNHNS, CDR2 SASEGT. V dropped 0 bases and J dropped 11 bases, with 17 bases sitting between them. CDR3 bases: TGTGCCAGCAGTGAAGCGTGGGGGAACCCTGGGGCCCAGCATTTT. Translating gives CASSEAWGNPGAQHF.

This clonotype has only a few counts. The rearrangement links TRBV7-8 to TRBJ2-5; 7 bases match TRBD2. Germline CDR1 is SGHVS and CDR2 is FQNEAQ. Trimming cost V 2 bases and J 1 base; bases outside gene matches: 10. The CDR3 contains 17 residues. The CDR3: CASSLHRGGKLQETQYF. CDR3 DNA: TGTGCCAGCAGCTTACATCGCGGGGGAAAACTCCAAGAGACCCAGTACTTC.

This clonotype was seen many times. The J gene is TRBJ2-5, the V gene TRBV4-1; D might be TRBD1 or TRBD2, each matching 5 bases. The CDR3 covers 15 residues. Between the trimmed V and J ends, which lost 1 base and 5 bases, there was a span of 14 bases. The germline V gene encodes CDR1 MGHRA and CDR2 YSYEKL. In DNA form, the CDR3 reads TGCGCCAGCAGCCAAGGAGGGGACGGATGGGAGACCCAGTACTTC. Translated: CASSQGGDGWETQYF.

This chain joins TRBV5-1 and TRBJ2-5, with 7 bases lining up with TRBD1. The J segment lost 9 bases and the V segment lost 4 bases, leaving 9 bases of the junction unmatched. CDR3 size: 13 residues. Germline CDR1 and CDR2: SGHRS and YFSETQ. In nucleotides, the CDR3 is TGCGCCAGCAGCGAGACAGGGACGAACGCCCAGTACTTC. Protein product: CASSETGTNAQYF.